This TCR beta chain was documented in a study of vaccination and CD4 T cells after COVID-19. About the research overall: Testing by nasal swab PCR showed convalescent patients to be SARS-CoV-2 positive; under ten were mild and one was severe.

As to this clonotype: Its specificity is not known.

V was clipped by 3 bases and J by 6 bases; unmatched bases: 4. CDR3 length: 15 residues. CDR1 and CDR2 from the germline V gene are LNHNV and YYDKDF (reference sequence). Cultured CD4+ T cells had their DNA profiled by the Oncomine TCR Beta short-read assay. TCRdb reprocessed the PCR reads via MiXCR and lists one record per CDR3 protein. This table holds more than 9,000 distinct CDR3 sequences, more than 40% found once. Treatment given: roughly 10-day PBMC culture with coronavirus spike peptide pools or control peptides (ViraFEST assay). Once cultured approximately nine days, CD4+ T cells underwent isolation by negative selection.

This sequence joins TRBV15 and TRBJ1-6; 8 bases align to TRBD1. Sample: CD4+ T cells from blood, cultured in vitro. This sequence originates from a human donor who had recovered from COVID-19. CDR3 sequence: CATSRGQDRNSPLHF. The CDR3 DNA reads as TGTGCCACCAGCAGGGGACAGGACCGTAATTCACCCCTCCACTTT.